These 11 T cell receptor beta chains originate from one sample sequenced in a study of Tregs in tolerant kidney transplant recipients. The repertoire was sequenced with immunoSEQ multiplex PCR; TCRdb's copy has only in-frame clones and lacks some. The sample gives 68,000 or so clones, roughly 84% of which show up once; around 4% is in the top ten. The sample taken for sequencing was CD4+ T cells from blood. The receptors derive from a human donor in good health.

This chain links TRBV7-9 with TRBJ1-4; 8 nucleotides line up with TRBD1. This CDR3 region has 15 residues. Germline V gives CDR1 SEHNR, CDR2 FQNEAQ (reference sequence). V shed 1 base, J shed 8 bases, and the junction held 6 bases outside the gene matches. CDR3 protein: CASSLVTGENEKLFF. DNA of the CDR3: TGTGCCAGCAGCTTAGTGACAGGGGAAAACGAAAAACTGTTTTTT.

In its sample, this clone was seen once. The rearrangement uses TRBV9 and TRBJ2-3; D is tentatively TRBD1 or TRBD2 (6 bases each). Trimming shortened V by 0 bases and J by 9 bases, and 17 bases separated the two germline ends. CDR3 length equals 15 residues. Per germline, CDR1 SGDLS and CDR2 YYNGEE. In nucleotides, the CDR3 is TGTGCCAGCAGCGTAGAAGGGGGGAGCCACTCAACGCAGTATTTT. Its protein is CASSVEGGSHSTQYF.

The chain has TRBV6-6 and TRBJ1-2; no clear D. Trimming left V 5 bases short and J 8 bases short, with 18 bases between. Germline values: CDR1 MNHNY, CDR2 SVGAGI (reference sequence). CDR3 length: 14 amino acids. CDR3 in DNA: TGTGCCAGCAGTAACGTAGGGTCCCACAGAGGCTACACCTTC. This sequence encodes CASSNVGSHRGYTF.

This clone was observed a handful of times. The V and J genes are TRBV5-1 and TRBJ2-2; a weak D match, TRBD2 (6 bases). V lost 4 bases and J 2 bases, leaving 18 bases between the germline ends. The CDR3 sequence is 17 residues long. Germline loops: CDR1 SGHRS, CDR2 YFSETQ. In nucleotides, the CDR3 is TGCGCCAGCAGCCTAGACCCTAGCGTTCATAACACCGGGGAGCTGTTTTTT. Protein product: CASSLDPSVHNTGELFF.

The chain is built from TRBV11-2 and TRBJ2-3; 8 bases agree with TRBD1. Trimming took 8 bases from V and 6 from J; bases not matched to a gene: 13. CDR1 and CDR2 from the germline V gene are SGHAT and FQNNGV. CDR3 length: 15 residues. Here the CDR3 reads CASSSTGGITDTQYF. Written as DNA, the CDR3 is TGTGCCAGCTCTTCTACAGGGGGGATCACCGATACGCAGTATTTT.

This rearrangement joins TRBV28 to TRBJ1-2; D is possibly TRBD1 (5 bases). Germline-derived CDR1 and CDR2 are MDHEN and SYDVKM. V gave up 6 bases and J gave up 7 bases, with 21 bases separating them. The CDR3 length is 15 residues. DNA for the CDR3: TGTGCCAGCAGAACTCTCAAGGGCAGGGAACGTGGCTACACCTTC. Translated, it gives CASRTLKGRERGYTF.

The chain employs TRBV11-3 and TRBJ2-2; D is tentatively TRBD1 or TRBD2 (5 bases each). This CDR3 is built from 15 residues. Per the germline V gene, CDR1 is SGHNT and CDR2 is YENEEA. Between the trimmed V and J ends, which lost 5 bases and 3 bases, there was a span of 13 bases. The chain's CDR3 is CASSTGTPDTGELFF. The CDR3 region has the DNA TGTGCCAGCAGCACCGGGACCCCCGACACCGGGGAGCTGTTTTTT.

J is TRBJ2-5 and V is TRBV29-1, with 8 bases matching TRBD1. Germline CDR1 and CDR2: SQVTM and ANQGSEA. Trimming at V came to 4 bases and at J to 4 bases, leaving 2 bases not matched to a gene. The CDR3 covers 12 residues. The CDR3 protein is CSVVTGAETQYF. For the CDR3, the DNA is TGCAGCGTTGTGACAGGGGCAGAGACCCAGTACTTC.

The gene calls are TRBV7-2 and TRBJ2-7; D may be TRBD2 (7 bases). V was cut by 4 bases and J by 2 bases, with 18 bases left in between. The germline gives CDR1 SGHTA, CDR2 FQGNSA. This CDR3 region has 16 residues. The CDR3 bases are TGTGCCAGCAGCTCAACCTACGGGGGGCCTGCCTACGAGCAGTACTTC. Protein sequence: CASSSTYGGPAYEQYF.

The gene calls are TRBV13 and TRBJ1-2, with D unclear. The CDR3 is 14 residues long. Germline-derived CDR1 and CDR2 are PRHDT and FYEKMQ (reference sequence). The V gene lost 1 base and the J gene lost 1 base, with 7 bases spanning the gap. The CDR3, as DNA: TGTGCCAGCAGCTTAGCCAGCCTTAACTATGGCTACACCTTC. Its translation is CASSLASLNYGYTF.

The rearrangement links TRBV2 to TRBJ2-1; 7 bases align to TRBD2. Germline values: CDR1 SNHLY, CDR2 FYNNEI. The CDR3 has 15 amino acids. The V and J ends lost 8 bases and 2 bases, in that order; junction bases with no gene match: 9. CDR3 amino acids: CASRKAGPTYNEQFF. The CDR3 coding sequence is TGTGCCAGCCGCAAAGCGGGGCCTACCTACAATGAGCAGTTCTTC.